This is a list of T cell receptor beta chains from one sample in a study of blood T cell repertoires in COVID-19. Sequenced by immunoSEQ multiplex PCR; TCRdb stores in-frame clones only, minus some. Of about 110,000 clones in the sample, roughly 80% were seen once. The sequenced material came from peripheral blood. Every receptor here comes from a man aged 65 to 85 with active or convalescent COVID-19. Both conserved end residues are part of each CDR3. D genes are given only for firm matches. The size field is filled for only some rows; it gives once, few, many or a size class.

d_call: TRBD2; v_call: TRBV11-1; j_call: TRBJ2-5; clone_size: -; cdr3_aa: CASSPAGGRQETQYF; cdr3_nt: TGTGCCAGCAGTCCAGCGGGGGGGCGGCAAGAGACCCAGTACTTC
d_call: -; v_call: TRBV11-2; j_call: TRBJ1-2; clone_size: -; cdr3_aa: CASSLGGGSGFF; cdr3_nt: TGTGCCAGCAGCTTAGGAGGTGGTAGCGGATTCTTC
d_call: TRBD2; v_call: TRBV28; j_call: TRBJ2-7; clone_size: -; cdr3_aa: CASTLTSGGNEQYF; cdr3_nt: TGTGCCAGCACCCTGACTAGCGGGGGGAATGAGCAGTACTTC
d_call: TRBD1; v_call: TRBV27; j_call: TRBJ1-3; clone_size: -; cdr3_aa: CASSGTAGNTIYF; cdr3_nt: TGTGCCAGCTCCGGGACAGCTGGAAACACCATATATTTT
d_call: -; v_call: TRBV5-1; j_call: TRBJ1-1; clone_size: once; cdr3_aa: CASSLATGKGTEAFF; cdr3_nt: TGCGCCAGCAGCTTGGCGACGGGGAAAGGCACTGAAGCTTTCTTT
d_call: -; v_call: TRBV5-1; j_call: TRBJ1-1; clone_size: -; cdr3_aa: CASRTGANTEAFF; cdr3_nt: TGCGCCAGCAGGACAGGAGCCAACACTGAAGCTTTCTTT
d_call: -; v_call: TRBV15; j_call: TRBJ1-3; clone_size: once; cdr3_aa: CATSRGFGRAAGNTIYF; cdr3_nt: TGTGCCACCAGCAGAGGCTTCGGGAGGGCGGCAGGAAACACCATATATTTT
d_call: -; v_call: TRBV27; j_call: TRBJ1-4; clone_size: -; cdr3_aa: CASSFGEKLFF; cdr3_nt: TGTGCCAGCAGTTTCGGGGAAAAACTGTTTTTT
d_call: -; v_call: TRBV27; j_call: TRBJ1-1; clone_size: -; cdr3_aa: CASSLGGGLEAFF; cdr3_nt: TGTGCCAGCAGTTTAGGGGGGGGTCTTGAAGCTTTCTTT
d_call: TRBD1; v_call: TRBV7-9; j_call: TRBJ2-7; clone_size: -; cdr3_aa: CASSSDRGSSYEQYF; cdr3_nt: TGTGCCAGCAGCTCGGACAGGGGATCTTCCTACGAGCAGTACTTC
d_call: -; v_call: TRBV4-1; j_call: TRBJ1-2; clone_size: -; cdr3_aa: CASSPGEGVGGYTF; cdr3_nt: TGCGCCAGCAGCCCCGGTGAGGGGGTAGGAGGCTACACCTTC
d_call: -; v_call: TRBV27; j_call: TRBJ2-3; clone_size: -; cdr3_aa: CASTLGLTTDTQYF; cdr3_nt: TGTGCCAGCACCCTGGGACTGACCACAGATACGCAGTATTTT
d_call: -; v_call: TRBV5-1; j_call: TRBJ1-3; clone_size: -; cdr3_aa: CASSLIISGQSSGNTIYF; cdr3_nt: TGCGCCAGCAGCCTAATAATATCGGGACAAAGCTCTGGAAACACCATATATTTT
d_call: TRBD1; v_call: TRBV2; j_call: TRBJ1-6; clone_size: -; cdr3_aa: CASSRQGAFNNSPLHF; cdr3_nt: TGTGCCAGCAGTAGACAGGGGGCCTTTAATAATTCACCCCTCCACTTT
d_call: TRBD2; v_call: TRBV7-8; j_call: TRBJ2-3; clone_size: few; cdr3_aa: CASSRGGGLAGPSTDTQYF; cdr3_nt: TGTGCCAGCAGCCGAGGGGGGGGACTAGCGGGACCTAGCACAGATACGCAGTATTTT
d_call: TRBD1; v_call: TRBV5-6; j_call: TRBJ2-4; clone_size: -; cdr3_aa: CASSLGKGANIQYF; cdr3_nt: TGTGCCAGCAGCTTGGGAAAGGGGGCCAACATTCAGTACTTC